The rows below give T cell receptor beta chains drawn from one sample of a study of graft-versus-host responses after intestinal transplantation. Their antigens are not known. The protocol was immunoSEQ multiplex PCR, while the TCRdb copy is restricted to in-frame clones and leaves out a portion. The sample consists of tens of thousands of clones, roughly 90% of them appearing once. The sequenced sample was unstimulated CD8+ T cells sorted from spleen or lymph node cells, obtained before intestinal transplant. The receptor set was obtained from a human donor who received an intestinal transplant. Each CDR3 is given with its conserved first and last residue. A D gene is named only where the DNA matches it firmly. The size of a clone is reported for some rows only, either as once, few or many, or as a class for expanded clones.

size	V	D	J	DNA	CDR3
NA	TRBV18	TRBD1	TRBJ2-7	TGTGCCAGGGACAGGGGGCGCTTTCTCTGGTCCAGCGAGCAGTACTTC	CARDRGRFLWSSEQYF
once	TRBV27	NA	TRBJ2-1	TGTGCCAGCAGTCAGGGGCCCTACAATGAGCAGTTCTTC	CASSQGPYNEQFF
once	TRBV18	NA	TRBJ1-5	TGTGCCAGCTCACCATTAGGCGGTAGCAATCAGCCCCAGCATTTT	CASSPLGGSNQPQHF
NA	TRBV9	NA	TRBJ2-7	TGTGCCAGCAGCGTAGAAGCGGGCTCCTACGAGCAGTACTTC	CASSVEAGSYEQYF
NA	TRBV4-3	NA	TRBJ2-6	TGCGCCAGCAGCCAAGTACAGGGTGGCTCTGGGGCCAACGTCCTGACTTTC	CASSQVQGGSGANVLTF
NA	TRBV6-1	TRBD1	TRBJ1-5	TGTGCCAGCAGTGGCCGACAGGGCTGGGTGGGTGGTCAGCCCCAGCATTTT	CASSGRQGWVGGQPQHF
NA	TRBV6-5	TRBD2	TRBJ2-1	TGTGCCAGCAGTCTAGGACTAGCCGGTGAGCAGTTCTTC	CASSLGLAGEQFF
NA	TRBV19	NA	TRBJ1-6	TGTGCCAGCGAACAGGGCGGCGGGGGTGATTCACCCCTCCACTTT	CASEQGGGGDSPLHF
NA	TRBV28	NA	TRBJ1-5	TGTGCCAGCAGCCTATCATGGAGGGAGCGGAATCAGCCCCAGCATTTT	CASSLSWRERNQPQHF
NA	TRBV10-2	NA	TRBJ1-2	TGCGCCAGCAGTCGGACCTTCACAGGGAGTGTAGATGGCTACACCTTC	CASSRTFTGSVDGYTF
few	TRBV4-1	NA	TRBJ1-1	TGCGCCAGCAGCCAAGGCCCGGGAAACACTGAAGCTTTCTTT	CASSQGPGNTEAFF
NA	TRBV28	TRBD2	TRBJ2-1	TGTGCCAGCAGTTCCAGCTTGCGGGAGGGCCGATACAATGAGCAGTTCTTC	CASSSSLREGRYNEQFF
NA	TRBV7-2	TRBD1	TRBJ1-2	TGTGCCAGCAGCTTAGCAGGGGGCGGCTATGGCTACACCTTC	CASSLAGGGYGYTF
NA	TRBV27	TRBD1	TRBJ1-1	TGTGCCAGCAGCAGGACAGGGAGTTCGCCTGAAGCTTTCTTT	CASSRTGSSPEAFF
once	TRBV21-1	NA	TRBJ1-2	TGTGCCAGCAGCAGTCCCGGGACAGGGACGGCTGGCTACACCTTC	CASSSPGTGTAGYTF
few	TRBV5-4	TRBD2	TRBJ2-7	TGTGCCAGCAGTAGCGGGGGCGGAACCTACGAGCAGTACTTC	CASSSGGGTYEQYF
NA	TRBV6-5	NA	TRBJ2-2	TGTGCCAGCAGTTACGGAAGGGGTGACACCGGGGAGCTGTTTTTT	CASSYGRGDTGELFF
NA	TRBV11-2	NA	TRBJ2-4	TGTGCCAGCAGCTCCCCCCGAAGAGACAGGGCCAAAAACATTCAGTACTTC	CASSSPRRDRAKNIQYF
NA	TRBV5-1	TRBD2	TRBJ2-3	TGCGCCAGCAGCGGGGGGGCAGATACGCAGTATTTT	CASSGGADTQYF
NA	TRBV4-3	TRBD1	TRBJ2-7	TGCGCCAGCAGCCAAGAGTTGGGACAGGGCTACGAGCAGTACTTC	CASSQELGQGYEQYF
NA	TRBV5-5	TRBD1	TRBJ2-1	TGTGCCAGCAGCTTGAAGGGACAGGGGCCCTACAATGAGCAGTTCTTC	CASSLKGQGPYNEQFF
NA	TRBV19	NA	TRBJ1-1	TGTGCCAGTAGTATAGGCCAGGCGAACACTGAAGCTTTCTTT	CASSIGQANTEAFF
NA	TRBV4-1	NA	TRBJ2-7	TGCGCCAGCAGCCAAGGACAATTTCAGGATCCTCGGATCGAGCAGTACTTC	CASSQGQFQDPRIEQYF
NA	TRBV4-1	TRBD1	TRBJ2-7	TGCGCCAGCAGCCTAGGGACAGGGGACCACGAGCAGTACTTC	CASSLGTGDHEQYF
NA	TRBV28	NA	TRBJ2-7	TGTGCCGTCATGAGAGCTTATTTAGCCTACGAGCAGTACTTC	CAVMRAYLAYEQYF
NA	TRBV4-1	NA	TRBJ1-3	TGCGCCAGCAGCCAAGAGTTTCAGGGGTACACCATATATTTT	CASSQEFQGYTIYF
NA	TRBV15	NA	TRBJ1-4	TGTGCCACCAGCAGAGGGGTAACCGAGGAAGAAAAACTGTTTTTT	CATSRGVTEEEKLFF
once	TRBV10-1	TRBD2	TRBJ2-1	TGCGCCAGCAGCGTCGGGAGGACCGTTGAGCAGTTCTTC	CASSVGRTVEQFF
once	TRBV5-1	TRBD2	TRBJ2-7	TGCGCCAGCAGCCCCGAAATGCTAGCGGGTCACTACGAGCAGTACTTC	CASSPEMLAGHYEQYF
NA	TRBV6-5	TRBD1	TRBJ1-4	TGTGCCAGCAGTTACTCGGACAGGGGAGATGAAAAACTGTTTTTT	CASSYSDRGDEKLFF
NA	TRBV7-9	NA	TRBJ2-7	TGTGCCAGCAGCGGTGGACAGAACCTCTACGAGCAGTACTTC	CASSGGQNLYEQYF
NA	TRBV13	NA	TRBJ2-7	TGTGCCAGCAGCTTAGCCGTCTCGGGGATGGAGCAGTACTTC	CASSLAVSGMEQYF
NA	TRBV5-5	NA	TRBJ2-7	TGTGCCAGCAGCTTGGCGGCCGGGGTCCCCTACGAGCAGTACTTC	CASSLAAGVPYEQYF
NA	TRBV6-1	NA	TRBJ1-1	TGTGCCAGCAGTGAAGACCCCAGGCTGGAAGCTTTCTTT	CASSEDPRLEAFF
NA	TRBV7-2	TRBD1	TRBJ1-1	TGTGCCAGCAGCTTAACGACTTTGGGACAGGGAAACACTGAAGCTTTCTTT	CASSLTTLGQGNTEAFF
NA	TRBV7-9	TRBD1	TRBJ1-2	TGTGCCAGCAGCTCGGGACAGGGGGGCTACACCTTC	CASSSGQGGYTF
NA	TRBV27	NA	TRBJ2-3	TGTGCCAGCAGTTTATTTCAGGGAACAGATACGCAGTATTTT	CASSLFQGTDTQYF
NA	TRBV7-9	NA	TRBJ1-1	TGTGCCAGCAGCACACCAGGGCCCTTTGAAGCTTTCTTT	CASSTPGPFEAFF
NA	TRBV19	NA	TRBJ2-7	TGTGCCAGTAGTGCCCTAAGGGGCTACGAGCAGTACTTC	CASSALRGYEQYF
NA	TRBV27	TRBD2	TRBJ2-7	TGTGCCAGCAGTCCGGGGACTAGCGGGAGGGGAGAGCAGTACTTC	CASSPGTSGRGEQYF
NA	TRBV5-8	TRBD2	TRBJ2-2	TGTGCCAGTCGGGAGGGTGCCACCGGGGAGCTGTTTTTT	CASREGATGELFF
NA	TRBV5-1	TRBD1	TRBJ2-7	TGCGCCAGCAGCGGGGACAGGGGAGGTCACGACGAGCAGTACTTC	CASSGDRGGHDEQYF
NA	TRBV27	NA	TRBJ1-2	TGTGCCAGCAGTTTAGGGGGCAGCAACTATGGCTACACCTTC	CASSLGGSNYGYTF
NA	TRBV6-5	NA	TRBJ2-1	TGTGCCAGCAGTTACAGGGGGTTCAATGAGCAGTTCTTC	CASSYRGFNEQFF
NA	TRBV27	TRBD1	TRBJ2-1	TGTGCCAGCAGCCGGGACAGCGGCAATGAGCAGTTCTTC	CASSRDSGNEQFF
NA	TRBV9	NA	TRBJ1-3	TGTGCCAGCAGCGTAGGGGGACTCTCTGGAAACACCATATATTTT	CASSVGGLSGNTIYF
NA	TRBV14	NA	TRBJ2-7	TGTGCCAGCAGCCAACGCAGTAGCGGATCCTACGAGCAGTACTTC	CASSQRSSGSYEQYF
NA	TRBV7-8	TRBD2	TRBJ2-1	TGTGCCAGCAGCTTTACTAGCGGGAAACAGTTCTTC	CASSFTSGKQFF
once	TRBV7-2	NA	TRBJ1-1	TGTGCCAGCAGCTTTGACAGGACTGTGTACACTGAAGCTTTCTTT	CASSFDRTVYTEAFF
NA	TRBV15	TRBD2	TRBJ2-3	TGTGCCACCACCGACGGGGGGGGAGATACGCAGTATTTT	CATTDGGGDTQYF
NA	TRBV4-3	TRBD1	TRBJ2-1	TGCGCCAGCAGCCTCGGGACAGGGTTATCGGTTGAGCAGTTCTTC	CASSLGTGLSVEQFF
NA	TRBV7-2	TRBD2	TRBJ2-2	TGTGCCAGCAGCTTGCTACCCGCGGGACTAGAGACCACCGGGGAGCTGTTTTTT	CASSLLPAGLETTGELFF
once	TRBV5-1	TRBD2	TRBJ2-7	TGCGCCAGCAGCTTGGGGACTAGCGGGCTGAGGGGGCAGTACTTC	CASSLGTSGLRGQYF
NA	TRBV29-1	TRBD1	TRBJ1-2	TGCAGCGTAGAAGGGACAGCCACCGAAAACTATGGCTACACCTTC	CSVEGTATENYGYTF
NA	TRBV19	NA	TRBJ2-1	TGTGCCAGTAGTATGGGGACTGTTAGAGACAATGAGCAGTTCTTC	CASSMGTVRDNEQFF
NA	TRBV7-9	NA	TRBJ2-1	TGTGCCAGCAGCTCCTGGGACTGGGACTACAATGAGCAGTTCTTC	CASSSWDWDYNEQFF
NA	TRBV7-9	NA	TRBJ1-2	TGTGCCAGCAGCTTAGGGGCGACGGGGAGGGACTATGGCTACACCTTC	CASSLGATGRDYGYTF
NA	TRBV5-1	NA	TRBJ2-7	TGCGCCAGCAGCTTTCGGTTAAGCTCCTACGAGCAGTACTTC	CASSFRLSSYEQYF
NA	TRBV15	TRBD1	TRBJ2-7	TGTGCCACCAGCTCAGGACAGGGAGTACGGGAGCAGTACTTC	CATSSGQGVREQYF